The T cell receptor (beta chain) under discussion was sequenced for a study of post-analysis software for immune sequencing data. General study findings and limits: Among multiple sclerosis patients, normalized Chao1 diversity was significantly below that of controls. Samples made in the same batch grouped tightly together by F measure. About five TRBV segments, including TRBV5-6, TRBV5-1 and TRBV20-1, were more frequent in patients than controls.

This CDR3 region has 16 residues. Germline V CDR1 and CDR2: SGHRS, YFSETQ. The junction had 8 bases not matched to a gene; V was cut back by 5 bases and J by 1 base. Prepared libraries of TCR beta cDNA carried unique molecular identifiers. In TCRdb, the PCR reads were re-called with MiXCR into one record per CDR3 protein. Of roughly 580,000 distinct CDR3 sequences listed, 44% are singletons. This clonotype was seen only a few times. Its antigen remains unknown. The receptor comes from a girl aged 5-17 years with multiple sclerosis. Sequencing used blood. The chain employs TRBV5-1 and TRBJ2-5; 10 positions match TRBD1. CDR3 sequence: CASRRDRGRRQETQYF. DNA for the CDR3: TGCGCCAGCAGACGAGACAGGGGGCGCCGCCAAGAGACCCAGTACTTC.